This TCR beta chain was profiled in a study of blood T cell repertoires in COVID-19. For the study at large: Some COVID-19 samples were acute and others convalescent; all came from the United States, Italy and Spain.

Using immunoSEQ multiplex PCR, the repertoire was profiled, and TCRdb retains in-frame clones only, with some absent. The table includes 450,000 to 500,000 clones, 80% to 90% detected once. Germline CDR1 reads SQVTM; CDR2 reads ANQGSEA. This CDR3 is 15 amino acids long. J lost 0 bases, V lost 4 bases, and 6 bases had no gene match. The clonotype was recovered from a human donor in a cohort sampled during active COVID-19. The chain is built from TRBV29-1 and TRBJ2-3, with 8 bases that match TRBD1. Sequencing input: peripheral blood. The CDR3 reads CSVVLGTGSTDTQYF. The CDR3 nucleotides are TGCAGCGTTGTTCTAGGGACAGGTAGCACAGATACGCAGTATTTT.